The source of this T cell receptor (beta chain) is a study of cytomegalovirus exposure and HLA in healthy donors. Overall study results and limits: Analysis was carried out at a later point, and it linked a missense DCLRE1C variant to TCR beta V- and J-gene trimming. Available immune exposure information was restricted to CMV serostatus only.

The CDR3 spans 14 residues. V lost 2 bases to trimming and J lost 1 base, with 8 bases between them. Germline V lookup: CDR1 WNHNN, CDR2 SYGVQD (reference sequence). This clone turned up a few times. What it binds is not known. The study ran its PCR with 60 Vbeta and 13 Jbeta primers. Source study methods: In a later analysis, approximately 73 million unique TCR beta chains included roughly 11 million shared by two or more donors. The method was immunoSEQ multiplex PCR; TCRdb's version includes in-frame clones alone and lacks a portion of them. From that table come the V and J calls and clone size; the DNA was used to work out D and trimming. The sample has roughly 150,000 clones, about 80% seen once.

The clonotype comes from a man between 18 and 35 years old in good health and CMV-seropositive. Sequencing was performed on PBMCs. The chain is built from TRBV10-1 and TRBJ2-5, with a possible D match to TRBD1 (5 bases). The CDR3 protein is CASSEDRTQETQYF. CDR3 DNA: TGCGCCAGCAGTGAGGACAGAACCCAAGAGACCCAGTACTTC.